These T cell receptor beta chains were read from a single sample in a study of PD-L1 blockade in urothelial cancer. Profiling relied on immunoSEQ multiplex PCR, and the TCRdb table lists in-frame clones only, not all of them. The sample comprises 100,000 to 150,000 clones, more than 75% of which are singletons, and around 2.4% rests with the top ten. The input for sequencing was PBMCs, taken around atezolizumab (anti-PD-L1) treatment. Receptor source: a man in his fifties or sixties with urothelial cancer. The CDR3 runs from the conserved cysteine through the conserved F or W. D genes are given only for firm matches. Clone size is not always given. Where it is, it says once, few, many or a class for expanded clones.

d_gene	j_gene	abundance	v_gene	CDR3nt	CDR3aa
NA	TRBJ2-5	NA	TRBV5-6	TGTGCCAGCAGCACGGGACTGGGGGTAGTGACCCAGTACTTC	CASSTGLGVVTQYF
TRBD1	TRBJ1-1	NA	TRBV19	TGTGCCAGTAGCCAGACAGGGGTGAACACTGAAGCTTTCTTT	CASSQTGVNTEAFF
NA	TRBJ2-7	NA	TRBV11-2	TGTGCCAGCAGCTTAGGAGAGGCGGGCAAACAGTACTTC	CASSLGEAGKQYF
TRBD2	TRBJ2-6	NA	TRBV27	TGTGCCAGCAGTTTATTTGGGAGGGCGGATGGGGCCAACGTCCTGACTTTC	CASSLFGRADGANVLTF
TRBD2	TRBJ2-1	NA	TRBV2	TGTGCCAGCACCGGAGGGGCTAGCGGGTATTCCTACAATGAGCAGTTCTTC	CASTGGASGYSYNEQFF
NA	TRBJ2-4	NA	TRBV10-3	TGTGCCATCCGTAGCGAAAGCAACATTCAGTACTTC	CAIRSESNIQYF
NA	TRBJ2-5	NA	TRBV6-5	TGTGCCAGCAGTTACCGGCGGACAGTACAAGAGACCCAGTACTTC	CASSYRRTVQETQYF
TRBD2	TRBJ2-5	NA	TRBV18	TGTGCCAGCTCCGCTAGCGGGCAAGAGACCCAGTACTTC	CASSASGQETQYF
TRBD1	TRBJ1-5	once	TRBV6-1	TGTGCCAGCAGGACAGGGTGGGAGCCCCAGCATTTT	CASRTGWEPQHF
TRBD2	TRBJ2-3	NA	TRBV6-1	TGTGCCAGCAGTGAATGGACTAGCGGGAGCATAGATACGCAGTATTTT	CASSEWTSGSIDTQYF
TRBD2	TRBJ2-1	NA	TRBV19	TGTGCCAGTAGTACCTATCTCGGGACTAGCGGGAGGGTTGAGCAGTTCTTC	CASSTYLGTSGRVEQFF
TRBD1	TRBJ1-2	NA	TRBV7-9	TGTGCCAGCAGCTCACAGGAGCGGACAGGTCCTTCTTATGGCTACACCTTC	CASSSQERTGPSYGYTF
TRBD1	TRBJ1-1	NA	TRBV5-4	TGTGCCAGCAGCTTGAAACCTGGGACAGGGAGGTTGGCTTTCTTT	CASSLKPGTGRLAFF
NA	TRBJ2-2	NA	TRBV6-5	TGTGCCAGCACCAAGGGACTTAACACCGGGGAGCTGTTTTTT	CASTKGLNTGELFF
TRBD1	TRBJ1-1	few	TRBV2	TGTGCCAGCAGGAACCTGGGGGGACAGAGCACTGAAGCTTTCTTT	CASRNLGGQSTEAFF
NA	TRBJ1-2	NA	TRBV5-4	TGTGCCAGCAGCTCAGACCAGGGGTCATTCTATGGCTACACCTTC	CASSSDQGSFYGYTF
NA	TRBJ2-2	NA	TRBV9	TGTGCCAGCAGTGCAACACAGAACACCGGGGAGCTGTTTTTT	CASSATQNTGELFF
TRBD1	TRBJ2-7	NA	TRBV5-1	TGCGCCAGCAGCTTGGAGGACAGGAGATCCTACGAGCAGTACTTC	CASSLEDRRSYEQYF
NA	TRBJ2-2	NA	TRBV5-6	TGTGCCAGCACCCCGAGGAGCCCATACCACACCGGGGAGCTGTTTTTT	CASTPRSPYHTGELFF
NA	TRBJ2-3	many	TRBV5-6	TGTGCCAGCAGCATGGACACCTCCACAGATACGCAGTATTTT	CASSMDTSTDTQYF
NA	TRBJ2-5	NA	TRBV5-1	TGCGCCAGCAGCTTGGTCGTTCAAGAGACCCAGTACTTC	CASSLVVQETQYF
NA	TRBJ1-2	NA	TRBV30	TGTGCCTGGAGTGCCCCAGACAGAAAAACTTATGGCTACACCTTC	CAWSAPDRKTYGYTF
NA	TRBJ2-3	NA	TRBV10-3	TGTGCCATCAGTGTCCGAGGTGAAGATACGCAGTATTTT	CAISVRGEDTQYF
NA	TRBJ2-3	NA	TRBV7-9	TGTGCCGGAAGTACAGGACCCAGGGGTACGCAGTATTTT	CAGSTGPRGTQYF
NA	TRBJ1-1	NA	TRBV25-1	TGTGCCAGCAGTGAAAATACAGGAAGGGGAATGAACACTGAAGCTTTCTTT	CASSENTGRGMNTEAFF
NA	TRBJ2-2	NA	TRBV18	TGTGCCAGCTCAACAGACGTCACCGGGGAGCTGTTTTTT	CASSTDVTGELFF
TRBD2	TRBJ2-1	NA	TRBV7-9	TGTGCCAGCAGCCCCGACAGGAACCCGGCGGGGGGGGGCAATGAGCAGTTCTTC	CASSPDRNPAGGGNEQFF
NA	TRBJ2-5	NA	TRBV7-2	TGTGCCAGCAGCTTTAAGGGGGAGACCCAGTACTTC	CASSFKGETQYF
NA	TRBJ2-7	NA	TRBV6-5	TGTGCCAGTGGGGGCCTCAGGGAGGGGACTTACGAGCAGTACTTC	CASGGLREGTYEQYF
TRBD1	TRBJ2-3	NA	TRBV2	TGTGCCATGGGCTCAGGGGGCGGTCGGAATACGCAGTATTTT	CAMGSGGGRNTQYF
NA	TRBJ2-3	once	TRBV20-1	TGCAGTGCCAAGCTTAATACGCAGTATTTT	CSAKLNTQYF
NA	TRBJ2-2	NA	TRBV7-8	TGTGCCAGCAGTCGGCAAGCGGTAGGGAACACCGGGGAGCTGTTTTTT	CASSRQAVGNTGELFF
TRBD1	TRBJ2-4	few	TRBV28	TGTGCCAGCAGCCGCTTAGGGGGCTTGAACATTCAGTACTTC	CASSRLGGLNIQYF
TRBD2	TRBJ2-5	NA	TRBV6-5	TGTGCCAGCAGTTCCATCGGACTAGCGGGTCAGCGTCAGTACTTC	CASSSIGLAGQRQYF
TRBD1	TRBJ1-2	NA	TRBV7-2	TGTGCCAGCAGCTTAAGGACAGGATTCAGGGAAGGCTATGGCTACACCTTC	CASSLRTGFREGYGYTF
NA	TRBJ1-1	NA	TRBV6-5	TGTGCCAGCAGTTATTGGGGGCGCCCTGAAGCTTTCTTT	CASSYWGRPEAFF
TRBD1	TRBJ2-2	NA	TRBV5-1	TGCGCCAGCACCCCGCCGGGACAGGGTAACACCGGGGAGCTGTTTTTT	CASTPPGQGNTGELFF
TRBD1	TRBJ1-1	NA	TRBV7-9	TGTGCCAGCAGCTTAGGACAGGGGTTCACTGAAGCTTTCTTT	CASSLGQGFTEAFF
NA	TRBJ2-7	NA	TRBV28	TGTGCCAGCAGTTTACCCCAGGGGTACGAGCAGTACTTC	CASSLPQGYEQYF
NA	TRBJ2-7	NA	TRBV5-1	TGCGCCAGCAGCTTGAGCTCGTCAGGGATCGAGCAGTACTTC	CASSLSSSGIEQYF
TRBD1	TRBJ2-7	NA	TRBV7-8	TGTGCCAGCAGCTTAGGGACAGGGGCCTACGAGCAGTACTTC	CASSLGTGAYEQYF
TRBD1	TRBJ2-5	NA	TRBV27	TGTGCCAGCAGCGGAGCCCTGACAGGGTTAAGAGAGACCCAGTACTTC	CASSGALTGLRETQYF
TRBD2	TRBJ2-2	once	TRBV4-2	TGTGCCAGCAGCCAAGACGGTTTCAGCGGGAGGAAAACCGGGGAGCTGTTTTTT	CASSQDGFSGRKTGELFF
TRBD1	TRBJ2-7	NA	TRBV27	TGTGCCAGCCGAGCGCGTCCCGGGACAGGTTTTTACGAGCAGTACTTC	CASRARPGTGFYEQYF
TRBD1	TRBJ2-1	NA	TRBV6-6	TGTGCCAGCAGTTCGGGACAGACGGGATTATACAATGAGCAGTTCTTC	CASSSGQTGLYNEQFF
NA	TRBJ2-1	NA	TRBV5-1	TGCGCCAGGGACTTTTTTAGCGATGAGCAGTTCTTC	CARDFFSDEQFF
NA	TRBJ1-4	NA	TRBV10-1	TGCGCCAGCAGTGAACTACCACCCGGACGGACAGCAACTAATGAAAAACTGTTTTTT	CASSELPPGRTATNEKLFF
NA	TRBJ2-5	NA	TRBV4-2	TGTGCCAGCAGCCCTGGGACACCCCAAGAGACCCAGTACTTC	CASSPGTPQETQYF
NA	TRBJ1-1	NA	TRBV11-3	TGTGCCAGCAGCTTAGGAGGACCCCAACAGGGAGAAGCTTTCTTT	CASSLGGPQQGEAFF
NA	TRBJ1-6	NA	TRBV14	TGTGCCAGCAGCCATAATACAATAAGAAATTCACCCCTCCACTTT	CASSHNTIRNSPLHF
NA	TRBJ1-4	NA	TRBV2	TGTGCCAGCAGTGAAGGTCTTCAGGGTGGTGAAAAACTGTTTTTT	CASSEGLQGGEKLFF
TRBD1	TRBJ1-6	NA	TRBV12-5	TGTGCTAAGGGACAGGGGATTTCACCCCTCCACTTT	CAKGQGISPLHF
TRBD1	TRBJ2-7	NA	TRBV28	TGTGCCAGCAGTTTATCATTTTACAGGGGCTCCTACGAGCAGTACTTC	CASSLSFYRGSYEQYF
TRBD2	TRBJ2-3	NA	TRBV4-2	TGTGCCAGCAGCCGTACTAGCGGGGAAAGTGGCGCAGATACGCAGTATTTT	CASSRTSGESGADTQYF
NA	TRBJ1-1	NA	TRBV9	TGTGCCAGCAGCGTCATCGGGAACACTGAAGCTTTCTTT	CASSVIGNTEAFF
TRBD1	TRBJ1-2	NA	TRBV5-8	TGTGCCAGCAGCCGGGACAGTGGCTATGGCTACACCTTC	CASSRDSGYGYTF
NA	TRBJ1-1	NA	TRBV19	TGTGCCAGTAGCCGGGACTCAGGACGGGCTTTCTTT	CASSRDSGRAFF
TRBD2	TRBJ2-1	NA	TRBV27	TGTGCCAGCAGAGGACTAGCGGGAGGAGGGAATGAGCAGTTCTTC	CASRGLAGGGNEQFF
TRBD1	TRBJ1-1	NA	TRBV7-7	TGTGCTAGCAGCCGGGACAGTAACACTGAAGCTTTCTTT	CASSRDSNTEAFF